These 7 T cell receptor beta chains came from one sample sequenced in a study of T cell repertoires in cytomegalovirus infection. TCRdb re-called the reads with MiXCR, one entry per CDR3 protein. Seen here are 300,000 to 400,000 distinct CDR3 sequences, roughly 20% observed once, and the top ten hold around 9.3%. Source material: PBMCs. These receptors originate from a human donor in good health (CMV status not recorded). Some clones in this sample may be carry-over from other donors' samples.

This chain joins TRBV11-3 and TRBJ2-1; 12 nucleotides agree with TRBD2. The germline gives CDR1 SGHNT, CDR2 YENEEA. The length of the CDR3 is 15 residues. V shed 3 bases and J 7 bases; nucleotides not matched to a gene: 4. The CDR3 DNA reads TGTGCCAGCAGCTTGGGAACTAGCGGGAGGAATGAGCAGTTCTTC. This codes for CASSLGTSGRNEQFF.

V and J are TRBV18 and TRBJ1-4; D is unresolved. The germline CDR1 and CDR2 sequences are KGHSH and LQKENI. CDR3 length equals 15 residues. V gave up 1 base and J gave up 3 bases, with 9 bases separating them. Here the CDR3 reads CASSPRGPPNEKLFF. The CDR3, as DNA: TGTGCCAGCTCACCACGAGGGCCCCCTAATGAAAAACTGTTTTTT. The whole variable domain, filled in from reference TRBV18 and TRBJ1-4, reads NAGVMQNPRHLVRRRGQEARLRCSPMKGHSHVYWYRQLPEEGLKFMVYLQKENIIDESGMPKERFSAEFPKEGPSILRIQQVVRGDSAAYFCASSPRGPPNEKLFFGSGTQLSVL.

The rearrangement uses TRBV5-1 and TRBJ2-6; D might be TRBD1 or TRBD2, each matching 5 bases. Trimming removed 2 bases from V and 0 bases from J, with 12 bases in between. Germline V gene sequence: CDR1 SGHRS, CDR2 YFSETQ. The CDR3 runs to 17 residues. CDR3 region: CASSFGTVSSGANVLTF. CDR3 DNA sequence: TGCGCCAGCAGCTTCGGGACGGTTAGCTCTGGGGCCAACGTCCTGACTTTC.

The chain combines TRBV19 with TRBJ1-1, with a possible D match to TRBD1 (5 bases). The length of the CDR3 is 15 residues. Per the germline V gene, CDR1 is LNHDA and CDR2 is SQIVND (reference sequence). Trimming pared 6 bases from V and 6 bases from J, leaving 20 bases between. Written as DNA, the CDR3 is TGTGCCAGTAGGAACAGACAGACGCCCCCCGCTGAAGCTTTCTTT. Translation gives CASRNRQTPPAEAFF.

CDR3 nucleotides: TGCAGTGTCCAGAATCCTGGTGGGCCTAACGGCGGGGAGCTGTTTTTT. It translates to CSVQNPGGPNGGELFF. V gene TRBV20-1 combines with J gene TRBJ2-2; D unresolved. The V end lost 7 bases, the J end lost 7 bases, and 25 bases lay between the germline ends. Germline values: CDR1 DFQATT, CDR2 SNEGSKA (reference sequence). CDR3 length: 16 residues.

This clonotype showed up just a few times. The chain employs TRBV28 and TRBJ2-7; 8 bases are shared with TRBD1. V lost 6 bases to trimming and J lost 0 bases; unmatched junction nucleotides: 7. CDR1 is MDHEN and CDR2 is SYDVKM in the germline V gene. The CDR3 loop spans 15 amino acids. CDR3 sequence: CASSRGQAFSYEQYF. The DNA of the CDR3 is TGTGCCAGCAGCAGGGGACAGGCCTTCTCCTACGAGCAGTACTTC.

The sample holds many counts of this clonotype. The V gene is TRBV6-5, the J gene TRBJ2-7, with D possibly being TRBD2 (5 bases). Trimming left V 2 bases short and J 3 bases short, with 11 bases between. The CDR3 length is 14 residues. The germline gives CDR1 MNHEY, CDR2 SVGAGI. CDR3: CASSYDPGNYEQYF. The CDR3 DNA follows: TGTGCCAGCAGTTACGACCCGGGAAACTACGAGCAGTACTTC.